The rows below give T cell receptor beta chains drawn from one sample of a study of blood T cell repertoires in COVID-19. Repertoires were generated with immunoSEQ multiplex PCR, while TCRdb's copy carries only in-frame clones and drops some. The data contain 200,000 to 250,000 clones, more than 75% of them singletons. Sequencing was carried out using peripheral blood. The receptors originated from a woman between 65 and 79 years old with active or convalescent COVID-19. Both conserved end residues are part of each CDR3. Each record gives: V gene, D gene, CDR3 length, J gene, clone size, CDR3 DNA, CDR3 protein. D genes are given only for firm matches. For some rows the clone size is stated as once, few or many, or as a class when expanded; others skip it.

TRBV10-3	NA	13	TRBJ1-2	NA	TGTGCCATCAGTGCATCAGGGGAGAATGGCTACACCTTC	CAISASGENGYTF
TRBV20-1	NA	11	TRBJ1-3	NA	TGCAGTGCCGGAGGGGGAAACACCATATATTTT	CSAGGGNTIYF
TRBV19	NA	14	TRBJ1-4	NA	TGTGCCAGTAGTATTGCTACCGGGGGGGAAAAACTGTTTTTT	CASSIATGGEKLFF
TRBV18	NA	15	TRBJ1-1	NA	TGTGCCAGCTCCTTTGGCAGGGAAGCTTTGGTTGAAGCTTTCTTT	CASSFGREALVEAFF
TRBV7-9	NA	14	TRBJ1-1	NA	TGTGCCAGCAGCGACCGCGGGTTTGTAACTGAAGCTTTCTTT	CASSDRGFVTEAFF
TRBV7-6	TRBD1	16	TRBJ1-3	NA	TGTGCCAGCAGCTTAGCGCAGGGGGCACTTGGAAACACCATATATTTT	CASSLAQGALGNTIYF
TRBV9	NA	15	TRBJ1-4	few	TGTGCCAGCAGCGCCGCCCCAGGGACTAATGAAAAACTGTTTTTT	CASSAAPGTNEKLFF
TRBV4-3	NA	16	TRBJ2-7	NA	TGCGCCAGCAGCCAAGAGTTGCGTTTGGGGCCCTACGAGCAGTACTTC	CASSQELRLGPYEQYF
TRBV19	NA	15	TRBJ1-3	once	TGTGCCAGTAGTAAAGCGGCCCACTCTGGAAACACCATATATTTT	CASSKAAHSGNTIYF
TRBV7-6	NA	16	TRBJ1-2	NA	TGTGCCAGCAGCTTAGCGTATAGGAACAGCCTCTATGGCTACACCTTC	CASSLAYRNSLYGYTF
TRBV4-3	TRBD1	15	TRBJ2-5	NA	TGCGCCAGCAGCCATAGGGGTTCAGGGGGTGAGACCCAGTACTTC	CASSHRGSGGETQYF
TRBV4-2	NA	16	TRBJ1-2	NA	TGTGCCAGCAGCCAAGTTGGGCCGCAGCTCCACTATGGCTACACCTTC	CASSQVGPQLHYGYTF
TRBV10-3	NA	14	TRBJ1-5	NA	TGTGCCATCAGTGAGTCGACAGGCAATCAGCCCCAGCATTTT	CAISESTGNQPQHF
TRBV21-1	NA	16	TRBJ1-2	NA	TGTGCCAGCAGCAAACGTCTAACCAACTCAGGGCATGGCTACACCTTC	CASSKRLTNSGHGYTF
TRBV12-3/TRBV12-4	TRBD2	13	TRBJ2-2	once	TGTGCCAGCGGCCCGGGGGGGCCCGGGGAGCTGTTTTTT	CASGPGGPGELFF
TRBV6-2/TRBV6-3	NA	15	TRBJ2-7	NA	TGTGCCAGCAGTTATAAGGGGCAGGGGATCTCCGAGCAGTACTTC	CASSYKGQGISEQYF
TRBV3-1/TRBV3-2	TRBD1	13	TRBJ1-1	NA	TGTGCCAGCACCGTACAGGGGACGACGGGAGCTTTCTTT	CASTVQGTTGAFF
TRBV5-1	TRBD1	15	TRBJ2-5	NA	TGCGCCAGCAGCTTACAGGGCGGAGGGCGACAGGGGCAGTACTTC	CASSLQGGGRQGQYF
TRBV25-1	NA	12	TRBJ2-3	NA	TGTGCCAGCAGTGGGGGCCCCCATACGCAGTATTTT	CASSGGPHTQYF
TRBV11-2	NA	13	TRBJ2-3	NA	TGTGCCAGCAGCAGTGTTAGTGCAGATACGCAGTATTTT	CASSSVSADTQYF
TRBV4-2	NA	13	TRBJ2-3	NA	TGTGCCAGCAGCCAAGGAGGGCAAGATACGCAGTATTTT	CASSQGGQDTQYF
TRBV27	TRBD2	15	TRBJ2-5	NA	TGTGCCAGCAGTACTCAGCGGGGGGGCGGCGAGACCCAGTACTTC	CASSTQRGGGETQYF
TRBV3-1/TRBV3-2	TRBD2	17	TRBJ2-1	NA	TGTGCCAGCAGCCAGCTATGTGGGCTAGCGGGATACAATGAGCAGTTCTTC	CASSQLCGLAGYNEQFF
TRBV15	TRBD2	21	TRBJ2-3	NA	TGTGCCACCAGCAGAGATTACCAATCCGAGCGGGGAAGTACTAGCACAGATACGCAGTATTTT	CATSRDYQSERGSTSTDTQYF
TRBV10-1	NA	13	TRBJ1-2	few	TGCGCCAGCAGTGAAGGGGTTAACTATGGCTACACCTTC	CASSEGVNYGYTF
TRBV4-3	NA	15	TRBJ1-2	NA	TGCGCCAGCAGCCAAGAATTGACAGGATTCTATGGCTACACCTTC	CASSQELTGFYGYTF
TRBV10-2	NA	13	TRBJ1-2	NA	TGCGCCAGCAGTGATGCGGTCATCCCTGGCTACACCTTC	CASSDAVIPGYTF
TRBV21-1	NA	16	TRBJ2-1	NA	TGTGCCAGCAGCATTCACCCCGGGACAGGGGAAGGTGAGCAGTTCTTC	CASSIHPGTGEGEQFF
TRBV5-4	TRBD1	15	TRBJ1-5	NA	TGTGCCAGCAGCCTGGGGGGGACAGGGAATCAGCCCCAGCATTTT	CASSLGGTGNQPQHF
TRBV27	NA	18	TRBJ1-2	few	TGTGCCAGCAGTTTCTTGCCCCTCCCACAAGCTGGGGGCGGCGGCTACACCTTC	CASSFLPLPQAGGGGYTF
TRBV5-1	NA	12	TRBJ2-3	NA	TGCGCCAGCACCTTACAGGGATCCACGCAGTATTTT	CASTLQGSTQYF
TRBV5-6	TRBD2	15	TRBJ2-7	NA	TGTGCCAGCAGCTTAGGACTAGCGGGATCCTACGAGCAGTACTTC	CASSLGLAGSYEQYF
TRBV7-2	NA	14	TRBJ1-4	few	TGTGCCAGCAGCCTGGGGGGGAAAGGTGAAAAACTGTTTTTT	CASSLGGKGEKLFF
TRBV6-2/TRBV6-3	NA	15	TRBJ2-1	NA	TGTGCCAGCAGTCCCCTCGGACTACCCCCCGATGAGCAGTTCTTC	CASSPLGLPPDEQFF
TRBV6-2/TRBV6-3	NA	14	TRBJ1-5	NA	TGTGCCAGCAGTTACGAACAAAACAATCAGCCCCAGCATTTT	CASSYEQNNQPQHF
TRBV19	TRBD1	15	TRBJ1-2	NA	TGTGCCAGTAGTCCCGAGACAGGGTTTACCTATGGCTACACCTTC	CASSPETGFTYGYTF
TRBV4-2	NA	16	TRBJ2-5	NA	TGTGCCAGCAGCTTAACTCCACAGGGAATGGGAGAGACCCAGTACTTC	CASSLTPQGMGETQYF
TRBV11-3	NA	14	TRBJ2-2	NA	TGTGCCAGCAGCCCAGGGTCACCTTCCGGGGAGCTGTTTTTT	CASSPGSPSGELFF
TRBV7-9	TRBD2	17	TRBJ2-7	NA	TGTGCCAGCAGCTCACCGACCGGGACTAGCGGGAAGTACGAGCAGTACTTC	CASSSPTGTSGKYEQYF
TRBV6-2/TRBV6-3	NA	13	TRBJ1-1	NA	TGTGCCAGCAGTAACGGGTTCAACACTGAAGCTTTCTTT	CASSNGFNTEAFF
TRBV7-6	NA	14	TRBJ2-2	once	TGTGCCAGCTCGTTCATCGGGAACACCGGGGAGCTGTTTTTT	CASSFIGNTGELFF
TRBV7-9	NA	15	TRBJ1-5	NA	TGTGCCAGCAGCCCCGGGGACACTGGCTATCAGCCCCAGCATTTT	CASSPGDTGYQPQHF
TRBV21-1	NA	18	TRBJ1-5	once	TGTGCCAGCAGTCGACAGGATCCACCCGGAGTTTTCAATCAGCCCCAGCATTTT	CASSRQDPPGVFNQPQHF
TRBV19	NA	12	TRBJ1-4	NA	TGTGCCAGTAGTGAGGGCTTGGGAAAACTGTTTTTT	CASSEGLGKLFF
TRBV11-2	NA	14	TRBJ2-5	NA	TGTGCCAGCAGCCTTCCCGGACTGCAAGAGACCCAGTACTTC	CASSLPGLQETQYF
TRBV11-3	TRBD1	15	TRBJ2-1	once	TGTGCCAGCAGCTTAGCGGGACAGGGAAACAATGAGCAGTTCTTC	CASSLAGQGNNEQFF
TRBV12-5	NA	12	TRBJ1-1	NA	TGTGCTAGTGGTTTTGCCGGGACAGAAGCTTTCTTT	CASGFAGTEAFF
TRBV19	NA	14	TRBJ2-7	NA	TGTGCCAGTAGTCCGCGGGACAGCTCCTACGAGCAGTACTTC	CASSPRDSSYEQYF
TRBV24-1	NA	13	TRBJ1-5	NA	TGTGCCACCAGTGGACCTGGCGGCCAGCCCCAGCATTTT	CATSGPGGQPQHF
TRBV7-2	NA	14	TRBJ1-5	NA	TGTGCCAGCAGCTTAGGTGCGGGCCGGGAGCCCCAGCATTTT	CASSLGAGREPQHF
TRBV6-4	NA	13	TRBJ1-2	NA	TGTGCCAGCAGCTCTGAGGCGGGCTATGGCTACACCTTC	CASSSEAGYGYTF
TRBV11-2	NA	15	TRBJ2-2	few	TGTGCCAGCGGTTTCCAGGGCGTTTGGGCCGGGGAGCTGTTTTTT	CASGFQGVWAGELFF
TRBV7-9	NA	15	TRBJ1-1	NA	TGTGCCAGCAGCTCCTCCGGGAGGAGGAACACTGAAGCTTTCTTT	CASSSSGRRNTEAFF
TRBV4-3	NA	16	TRBJ1-6	NA	TGCGCCAGCAGTCTTACGGGAGGGCGGCCGAATTCACCCCTCCACTTT	CASSLTGGRPNSPLHF
TRBV18	NA	16	TRBJ1-2	NA	TGTGCCAGCTCACCACCGATGAAAGGACAAACCTATGGCTACACCTTC	CASSPPMKGQTYGYTF